These 17 T cell receptor beta chains came from one sample sequenced in a study of blood T cells in healthy people across ages. Alongside a J-beta primer mix, a sample-barcoded 5' primer served in a second PCR lasting about 7 to 11 cycles. TCRdb re-derived calls from the 5' RACE reads in MiXCR, one entry per CDR3 protein. The sample has hundreds of thousands of distinct CDR3 sequences, roughly half seen once. Sequencing used blood. The receptors were gathered from a man aged 55 to 70 in good health.

The chain combines TRBV6-1 with TRBJ2-1; the D gene is possibly TRBD1 (6 bases). Germline V gene data show CDR1 as MNHNS and CDR2 as SASEGT. The length of the CDR3 is 12 residues. Trimming stripped 4 bases from V and 9 bases from J, with 10 bases between. The DNA of the CDR3 is TGTGCCAGCAGTGTAACAGGGTTTGAGCAGTTCTTC. It specifies CASSVTGFEQFF.

This chain joins TRBV5-1 and TRBJ2-6; D may be TRBD2 (5 bases). CDR3 length equals 13 residues. CDR1 and CDR2 from the germline V gene are SGHRS and YFSETQ. The V and J ends lost 9 bases and 1 base respectively, with 8 bases between them. CDR3: CATPGSGANVLTF. CDR3 DNA: TGCGCCACCCCGGGATCTGGGGCCAACGTCCTGACTTTC.

The rearrangement links TRBV20-1 to TRBJ2-5; TRBD1 agrees at 7 bases. The J call may be mistaken, given a closer DNA end match to TRBJ2-7. CDR3 length: 13 residues. CDR1 DFQATT and CDR2 SNEGSKA come from the germline V gene (reference sequence). CDR3 nucleotides: TGCAGTGCCTGGAGACAGGGCGGCTACGAGCAGTACTTC. This translates into CSAWRQGGYEQYF.

The V gene is TRBV5-1, the J gene TRBJ1-2; 7 bases are shared with TRBD1. Trimming at V came to 0 bases and at J to 3 bases, leaving 2 bases not matched to a gene. Germline CDR1 is SGHRS and CDR2 is YFSETQ. The CDR3 length is 14 residues. The CDR3 loop is CASSLEGGDYGYTF. CDR3 DNA sequence: TGCGCCAGCAGCTTGGAAGGGGGCGACTATGGCTACACCTTC.

The chain links TRBV12-3 or TRBV12-4 to TRBJ2-1; 7 bases match TRBD2. This CDR3 spans 13 amino acids. V lost 7 bases, J lost 7 bases, and 7 bases stayed unmatched. CDR3 coding DNA: TGTGCCAGCAACTGGGGGGGAGAGAATGAGCAGTTCTTC. Its protein product is CASNWGGENEQFF.

The rearrangement joins TRBV30 to TRBJ1-4; D is unclear. V lost 7 bases to trimming and J lost 3 bases, with 18 bases between them. CDR3 length: 15 residues. Germline V lookup: CDR1 GTSNPN, CDR2 SVGIG (reference sequence). CDR3 sequence: CAFSRGRVANEKLFF. CDR3 nucleotide sequence: TGTGCCTTCTCCCGAGGGCGCGTCGCTAATGAAAAACTGTTTTTT. Supplemented by reference TRBV30 and TRBJ1-4, the full variable domain reads SQTIHQWPATLVQPVGSPLSLECTVEGTSNPNLYWYRQAAGRGLQLLFYSVGIGQISSEVPQNLSASRPQDRQFILSSKKLLLSDSGFYLCAFSRGRVANEKLFFGSGTQLSVL.

This clonotype occurred a few times. The chain combines TRBV30 with TRBJ1-6; 8 positions agree with TRBD1. This CDR3 has 11 amino acids. Per the germline V gene, CDR1 is GTSNPN and CDR2 is SVGIG (reference sequence). The trim removed 8 bases at V and 7 bases at J, leaving 1 base unmatched. This CDR3 reads CATGGNSPLHF. CDR3 DNA sequence: TGTGCCACAGGGGGAAATTCACCCCTCCACTTT. The complete variable domain, with remaining parts taken from reference TRBV30 and TRBJ1-6, reads SQTIHQWPATLVQPVGSPLSLECTVEGTSNPNLYWYRQAAGRGLQLLFYSVGIGQISSEVPQNLSASRPQDRQFILSSKKLLLSDSGFYLCATGGNSPLHFGNGTRLTVT.

In this sample, this clonotype turned up a few times. This CDR3 is CASSTSGGPGTQYF. The DNA for the CDR3 is TGTGCCAGCAGTACCAGCGGGGGCCCTGGGACCCAGTACTTC. The chain carries TRBV28 and TRBJ2-5; TRBD2 matches 8 bases. V gave up 5 bases and J gave up 7 bases; unmatched junction bases: 9. The CDR3 has 14 amino acids. CDR1 MDHEN and CDR2 SYDVKM come from the germline V gene.

This clonotype is a singleton in its sample. The chain uses TRBV5-1 and TRBJ2-4, with 11 bases matching TRBD2. The DNA end is a closer match to TRBJ2-7, so the J assignment may be wrong. The CDR3 consists of 17 residues. Germline V gene data show CDR1 as SGHRS and CDR2 as YFSETQ. The CDR3 region has the DNA TGCGCCAGCAGCCCTGGGCTAGCGGGAGGACGCTCCTACGAGCAGTACTTC. Protein: CASSPGLAGGRSYEQYF.

In nucleotides, the CDR3 is TGCGCCAGCAGTCCTTCTTTCTACGAGCAGTACTTC. This translates into CASSPSFYEQYF. The genes are TRBV10-2 and TRBJ2-4; no clear D. The J call may be faulty, since TRBJ2-7 better matches the DNA end. Germline V gene sequence: CDR1 WSHSY, CDR2 SAAADI. The CDR3 extends over 12 amino acids.

The chain joins TRBV5-1 to TRBJ2-2, with TRBD1 identical over 9 bases. Germline loops: CDR1 SGHRS, CDR2 YFSETQ. Germline trimming cut 2 bases from V and 0 bases from J; bases unmatched to any gene: 5. The CDR3 loop spans 17 amino acids. CDR3 coding DNA: TGCGCCAGCAGCTTCAGAGGACAGGGGTCGAACACCGGGGAGCTGTTTTTT. Amino acids: CASSFRGQGSNTGELFF.

The V and J genes are TRBV10-3 and TRBJ1-1; D remains ambiguous. The germline V and J ends were trimmed by 3 bases and 5 bases, with 7 bases remaining between them. CDR3 size: 12 residues. The V gene's germline CDR1 is ENHRY and CDR2 SYGVKD. CDR3 sequence reads: CAISDLVTEAFF. CDR3 bases: TGTGCCATCAGTGATCTGGTTACTGAAGCTTTCTTT.

The gene calls are TRBV2 and TRBJ2-4; TRBD2 might be the D (6 bases). The J call may be mistaken, given a closer DNA end match to TRBJ2-7. The CDR3 covers 14 residues. Germline CDR1 reads SNHLY; CDR2 reads FYNNEI. The CDR3 coding sequence is TGTGCCAGCAGTGACCCCGGGAGTTTGGACGAGCAGTACTTC. It yields the protein CASSDPGSLDEQYF.

In its sample, this clonotype was seen many times. This sequence may be a read error, since a much larger clone differs from it by one base. V usage is TRBV20-1 and J usage is TRBJ2-7; 8 nucleotides match TRBD2. The CDR3 length is 15 residues. Trimming at V came to 7 bases and at J to 2 bases, leaving 13 bases not matched to a gene. Germline V lookup: CDR1 DFQATT, CDR2 SNEGSKA (reference sequence). CDR3 in DNA: TGCAGTGTAGGGACTGGGACTAGAGGCACCTACGAGCAGTACTTC. Protein: CSVGTGTRGTYEQYF.

The gene calls are TRBV20-1 and TRBJ2-1; possibly TRBD1 or TRBD2 for D (5 bases each). With the DNA end fitting TRBJ2-7 better, the J assignment may be wrong. The CDR3 is 12 amino acids. The V gene's germline CDR1 is DFQATT and CDR2 SNEGSKA (reference sequence). In nucleotides, the CDR3 is TGCAGTGCCCCGACTGGGGGAAATGAGCAGTACTTC. It codes for CSAPTGGNEQYF.

This clonotype was detected only once. The CDR3 coding sequence is TGTGCCAGCAGCCAAGATAGAAACATTCAGTACTTC. Translating it yields CASSQDRNIQYF. The V call is TRBV3-1, the J call TRBJ2-4; no reliable D call. Germline values: CDR1 LGHDT, CDR2 YNNKEL (reference sequence). This CDR3 has 12 amino acids. Trimming shortened V by 0 bases and J by 6 bases, and 3 bases separated the two germline ends.

This clonotype appeared a few times. CDR3 sequence reads: CASSLGPARTNEKLFF. CDR3 DNA: TGTGCCAGCAGTTTAGGTCCAGCTAGAACTAATGAAAAACTGTTTTTT. The chain couples TRBV27 to TRBJ1-4; the D is unclear. Per the germline V gene, CDR1 is MNHEY and CDR2 is SMNVEV (reference sequence). V was pared by 2 bases and J by 1 base, with 11 bases between. The CDR3 loop spans 16 amino acids.